The 18 T cell receptor beta chains below were found in one sample sequenced in a study of blood T cell repertoires in COVID-19. Using immunoSEQ multiplex PCR, the repertoire was profiled, and TCRdb retains in-frame clones only, with some absent. The data contain about 210,000 clones, around 80% of them seen just once; the ten biggest clones take up roughly 7.8%. The sample taken for sequencing was peripheral blood. The receptor set was obtained from a woman older than 75 with COVID-19, enrolled during active disease.

Concerning this clone: Other nucleotide sequences in the sample specify the same CDR3. The rearrangement joins TRBV12-3 or TRBV12-4 to TRBJ1-2; D gene unclear. V shed 6 bases and J shed 4 bases, with 9 bases lying between them. The CDR3 is 12 amino acids. CDR3 nucleotides: TGTGCCAGCAGGCGGGGAACCTATGGCTACACCTTC. Amino acid sequence: CASRRGTYGYTF.

The chain has TRBV2 and TRBJ1-5; D may be TRBD1 (6 bases). Germline V gene data show CDR1 as SNHLY and CDR2 as FYNNEI. The germline V and J ends were trimmed by 5 bases and 4 bases, with 9 bases remaining between them. There are 13 residues in the CDR3. The CDR3, as DNA: TGTGCCAGCAGTAGGACAGAGAATCAGCCCCAGCATTTT. This gives the protein CASSRTENQPQHF.

The chain links TRBV5-1 to TRBJ2-7; 8 bases match TRBD2. Germline CDR1 is SGHRS and CDR2 is YFSETQ. The CDR3 length is 14 residues. V shed 4 bases, J shed 4 bases, and the junction held 7 bases outside the gene matches. This chain's CDR3 is CASSPGGAVYEQYF. The CDR3 nucleotides are TGCGCCAGCAGCCCCGGGGGGGCCGTGTACGAGCAGTACTTC.

The V call is TRBV3-1 (or the pseudogene TRBV3-2), the J call TRBJ1-6; D gene ambiguous. CDR1 LGHDT and CDR2 YNNKEL come from the germline V gene (reference sequence). V was trimmed by 1 base and J by 11 bases, leaving 9 bases between them. The CDR3 contains 13 residues. The CDR3 DNA reads as TGTGCCAGCAGCCAAGTAGGGAGGACACCCCTCCACTTT. It specifies CASSQVGRTPLHF.

The chain links TRBV12-3 or TRBV12-4 to TRBJ2-5; D is possibly TRBD2 (6 bases). V lost 6 bases and J lost 7, with 12 bases in between. This CDR3 is 12 amino acids long. CDR3 DNA: TGTGCCAGCAGGGCATTCGGGAGGACCCAGTACTTC. Amino acid sequence: CASRAFGRTQYF.

The chain employs TRBV5-1 and TRBJ2-5, with D tentatively TRBD1 (7 bases). Deletions cut 1 base from V and 4 bases from J, with 14 bases between. This CDR3 is built from 15 residues. The germline gives CDR1 SGHRS, CDR2 YFSETQ. The CDR3 sequence: CASSLTGDGGETQYF. As DNA, the CDR3 is TGCGCCAGCAGCTTGACAGGGGACGGGGGAGAGACCCAGTACTTC.

In regard to this clone: Other DNA sequences in the same sample also yield this CDR3. As DNA, the CDR3 is TGTGCCAGCAGCCAAGCAGACTATGGCTACACCTTC. Translation: CASSQADYGYTF. The chain couples TRBV3-1 (or the pseudogene TRBV3-2) to TRBJ1-2; D gene uncertain. V was pared by 1 base and J by 3 bases, with 3 bases between. This CDR3 comprises 12 residues. Germline V lookup: CDR1 LGHDT, CDR2 YNNKEL (reference sequence).

The chain links TRBV11-2 to TRBJ2-2, with 9 bases aligning to TRBD2. V was clipped by 1 base and J by 2 bases; unmatched bases: 5. The CDR3 has 17 amino acids. Germline values: CDR1 SGHAT, CDR2 FQNNGV. The CDR3 region is CASSLASGGINTGELFF. CDR3 bases: TGTGCCAGCAGCTTAGCAAGCGGGGGGATAAACACCGGGGAGCTGTTTTTT.

This chain joins TRBV3-1 (or the pseudogene TRBV3-2) and TRBJ2-5; the D is unclear. The germline gives CDR1 LGHDT, CDR2 YNNKEL (reference sequence). V shed 1 base and J shed 5 bases, with 5 bases lying between them. The length of the CDR3 is 12 residues. For the CDR3, the DNA is TGTGCCAGCAGCCAAGTGAGGGAGACCCAGTACTTC. Protein sequence: CASSQVRETQYF.

J is TRBJ1-5 and V is TRBV5-1; 7 bases line up with TRBD1. This CDR3 comprises 15 residues. CDR1 is SGHRS and CDR2 is YFSETQ in the germline V gene. The J segment lost 4 bases and the V segment lost 0 bases, leaving 4 bases of the junction unmatched. The chain's CDR3 is CASSLVTGANQPQHF. The CDR3 nucleotides read TGCGCCAGCAGCTTGGTAACAGGGGCGAATCAGCCCCAGCATTTT.

V and J are TRBV3-1 (or the pseudogene TRBV3-2) and TRBJ1-2, with D tentatively TRBD1 (5 bases). V was clipped by 1 base and J by 1 base, with 16 bases between them. Germline CDR1 is LGHDT and CDR2 is YNNKEL (reference sequence). This CDR3 spans 17 amino acids. CDR3: CASSQGGAGPFNYGYTF. The CDR3 region has the DNA TGTGCCAGCAGCCAAGGTGGGGCGGGGCCTTTTAACTATGGCTACACCTTC.

This clone came up a few times. The V gene is TRBV3-1 (or the pseudogene TRBV3-2), the J gene TRBJ1-2; 7 bases agree with TRBD1. Per germline, CDR1 LGHDT and CDR2 YNNKEL (reference sequence). This CDR3 has 13 residues. J lost 13 bases, V lost 0 bases, and 8 bases had no gene match. CDR3 coding DNA: TGTGCCAGCAGCCAAGATATGACAGGGCTGGGCACCTTC. It encodes CASSQDMTGLGTF.

This rearrangement joins TRBV19 to TRBJ2-3; D is perhaps TRBD1 (5 bases). The germline V and J ends were trimmed by 4 bases and 1 base, with 9 bases remaining between them. The CDR3 is 14 amino acids. Germline CDR1 LNHDA, CDR2 SQIVND (reference sequence). The CDR3 loop is CASSNTGRTDTQYF. DNA for the CDR3: TGTGCCAGTAGTAACACAGGTCGCACAGATACGCAGTATTTT.

The rearrangement uses TRBV28 and TRBJ2-6; D remains ambiguous. The length of the CDR3 is 14 residues. The germline V and J ends were trimmed by 6 bases and 0 bases, with 6 bases remaining between them. Germline CDR1 MDHEN, CDR2 SYDVKM. CDR3 DNA: TGTGCCAGCAGCGGTACCTCTGGGGCCAACGTCCTGACTTTC. Its translation: CASSGTSGANVLTF.

V is TRBV4-1 and J is TRBJ2-7, with 7 bases that match TRBD2. The germline CDR1 and CDR2 sequences are MGHRA and YSYEKL. The length of the CDR3 is 15 residues. Trimming at V came to 0 bases and at J to 6 bases, leaving 8 bases not matched to a gene. Written as DNA, the CDR3 is TGCGCCAGCAGCCAAGATTCGAGCGGGGTTATCGAGCAGTACTTC. Translation gives CASSQDSSGVIEQYF.

This clone appeared a single time. The chain couples TRBV3-1 (or the pseudogene TRBV3-2) to TRBJ1-6; TRBD1 might be the D (5 bases). The V end lost 0 bases, the J end lost 6 bases, and 12 bases lay between the germline ends. The V gene's germline CDR1 is LGHDT and CDR2 YNNKEL (reference sequence). The CDR3 length is 16 residues. The CDR3 reads CASSQEYTGGNSPLHF. The CDR3 DNA reads TGTGCCAGCAGCCAAGAGTATACAGGCGGTAATTCACCCCTCCACTTT.

For this clone: This CDR3 is missing its conserved last phenylalanine or tryptophan, likely due to a read error. The DNA is left out, because the CDR3 cannot be placed on it with certainty; the CDR3 is given as TCRdb lists it. The chain is built from TRBV19 and TRBJ2-7; TRBD1 is taken as the D call from the table, unchecked against the DNA. The germline V gene encodes CDR1 LNHDA and CDR2 SQIVND (reference sequence). The CDR3 has 13 amino acids, counting both end residues. The CDR3 spells CASSHRDTGLWVL.

This clone has just one count. This rearrangement joins TRBV6-5 to TRBJ2-1; D perhaps matches TRBD2 (5 bases). The CDR3 loop spans 15 amino acids. Per the germline V gene, CDR1 is MNHEY and CDR2 is SVGAGI. Trimming took off 6 bases at V and 9 bases at J, with 21 bases between the two ends. The CDR3 here is CASRTAGGPIREQFF. The DNA for the CDR3 is TGTGCCAGCAGGACCGCGGGTGGCCCAATCCGTGAGCAGTTCTTC.